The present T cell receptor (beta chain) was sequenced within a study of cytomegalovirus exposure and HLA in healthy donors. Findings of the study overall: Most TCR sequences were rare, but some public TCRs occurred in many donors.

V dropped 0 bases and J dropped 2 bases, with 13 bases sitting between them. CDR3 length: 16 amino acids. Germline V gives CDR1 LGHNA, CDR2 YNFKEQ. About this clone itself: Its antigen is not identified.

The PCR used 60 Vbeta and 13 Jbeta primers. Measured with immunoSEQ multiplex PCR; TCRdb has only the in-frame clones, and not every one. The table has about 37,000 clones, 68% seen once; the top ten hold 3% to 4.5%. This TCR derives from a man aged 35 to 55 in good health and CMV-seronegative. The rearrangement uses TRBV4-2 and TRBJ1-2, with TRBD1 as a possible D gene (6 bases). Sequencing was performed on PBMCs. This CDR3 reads CASSQERQVSNYGYTF. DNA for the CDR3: TGTGCCAGCAGCCAAGAGCGACAGGTTTCCAACTATGGCTACACCTTC.